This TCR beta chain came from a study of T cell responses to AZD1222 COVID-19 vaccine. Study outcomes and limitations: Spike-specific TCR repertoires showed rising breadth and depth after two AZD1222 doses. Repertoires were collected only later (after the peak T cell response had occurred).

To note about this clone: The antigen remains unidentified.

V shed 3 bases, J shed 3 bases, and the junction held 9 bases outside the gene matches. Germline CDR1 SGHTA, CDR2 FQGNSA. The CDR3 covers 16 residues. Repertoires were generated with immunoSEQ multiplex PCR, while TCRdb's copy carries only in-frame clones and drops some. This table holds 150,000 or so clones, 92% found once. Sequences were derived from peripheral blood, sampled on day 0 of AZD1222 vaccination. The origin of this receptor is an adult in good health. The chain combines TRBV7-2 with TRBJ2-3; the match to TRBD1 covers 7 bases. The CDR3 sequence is CASSFGRDRQTDTQYF. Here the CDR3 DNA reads TGTGCCAGCAGCTTTGGTCGGGACAGACAAACAGATACGCAGTATTTT.